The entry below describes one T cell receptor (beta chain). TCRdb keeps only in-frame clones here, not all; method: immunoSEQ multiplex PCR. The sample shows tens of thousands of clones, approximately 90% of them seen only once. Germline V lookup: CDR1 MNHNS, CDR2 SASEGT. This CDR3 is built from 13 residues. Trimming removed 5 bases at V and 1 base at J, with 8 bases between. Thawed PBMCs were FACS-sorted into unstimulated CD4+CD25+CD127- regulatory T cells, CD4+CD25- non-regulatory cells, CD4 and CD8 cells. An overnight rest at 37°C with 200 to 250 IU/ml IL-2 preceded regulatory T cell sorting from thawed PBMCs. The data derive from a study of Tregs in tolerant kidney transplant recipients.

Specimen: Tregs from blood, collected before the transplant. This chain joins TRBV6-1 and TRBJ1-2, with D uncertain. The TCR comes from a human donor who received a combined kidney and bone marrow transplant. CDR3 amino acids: CASSSHFNYGYTF. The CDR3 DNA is TGTGCCAGCAGTAGCCATTTTAACTATGGCTACACCTTC.